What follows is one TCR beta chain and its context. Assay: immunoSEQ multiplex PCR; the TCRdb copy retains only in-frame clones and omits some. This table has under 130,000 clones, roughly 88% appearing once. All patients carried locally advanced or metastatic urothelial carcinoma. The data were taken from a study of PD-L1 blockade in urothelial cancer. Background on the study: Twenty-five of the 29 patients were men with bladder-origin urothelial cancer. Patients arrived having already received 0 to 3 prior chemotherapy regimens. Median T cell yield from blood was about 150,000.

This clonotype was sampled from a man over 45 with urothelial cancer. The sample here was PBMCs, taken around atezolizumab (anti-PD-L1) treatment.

The CDR3 spells CASSKSDYRLSNEQFF. The CDR3 region has the DNA TGTGCCAGCAGCAAATCAGACTACCGCCTCAGTAATGAGCAGTTCTTC. This sequence joins TRBV7-2 and TRBJ2-1, with D tentatively TRBD2 (5 bases). The length of the CDR3 is 16 residues. The V gene's germline CDR1 is SGHTA and CDR2 FQGNSA. The V gene lost 5 bases and the J gene lost 7 bases, with 21 bases spanning the gap. The full variable domain, rest sourced from reference TRBV7-2 and TRBJ2-1, is GAGVSQSPSNKVTEKGKDVELRCDPISGHTALYWYRQSLGQGLEFLIYFQGNSAPDKSGLPSDRFSAERTGGSVSTLTIQRTQQEDSAVYLCASSKSDYRLSNEQFFGPGTRLTVL.